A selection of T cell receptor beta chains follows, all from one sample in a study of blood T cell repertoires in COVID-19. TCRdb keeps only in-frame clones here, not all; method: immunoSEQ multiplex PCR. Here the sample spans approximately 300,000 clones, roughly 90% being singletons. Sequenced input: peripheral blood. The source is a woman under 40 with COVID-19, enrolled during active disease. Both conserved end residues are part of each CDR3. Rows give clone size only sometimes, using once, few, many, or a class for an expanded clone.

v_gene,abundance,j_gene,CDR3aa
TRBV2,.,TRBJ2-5,CASGRGIEETQYF
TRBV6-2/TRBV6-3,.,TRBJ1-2,CASSYRGLNWDGYTF
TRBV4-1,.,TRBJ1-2,CASSPWTGEGYTF
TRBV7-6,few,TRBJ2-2,CASSLGLAGDTGELFF
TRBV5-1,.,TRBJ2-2,CASSKVAGANTGELFF
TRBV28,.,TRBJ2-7,CASSSTSSGKYEQYF
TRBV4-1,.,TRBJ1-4,CASSQGGSGTRSGKLFF
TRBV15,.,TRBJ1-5,CATSRDRRGAGRGNQPQHF
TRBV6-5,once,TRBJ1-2,CASSSPRSYGYTF
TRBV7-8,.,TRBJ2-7,CASSLVRYEQYF
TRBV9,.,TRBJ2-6,CASSVVGRSSGANVLTF
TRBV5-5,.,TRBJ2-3,CASSLSAGSSDTQYF
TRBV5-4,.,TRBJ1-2,CASSLEALRDYGYTF
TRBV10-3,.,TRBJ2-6,CAISGEGERSSGANVLTF
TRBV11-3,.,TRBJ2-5,CASSRRLGPEETQYF
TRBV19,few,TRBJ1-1,CASSIRTVGSEAFF